This TCR beta chain is from a study of T-cell memory formation after mild COVID-19. Study information: Largely, TCR clusters stayed within a single donor. Study-level results: Largely, contracting CD4+ clones fell within CM and EM, and contracting CD8+ clones within EMRA. Clones shrinking between day 15 and 85 showed a balanced CD4/CD8 split, and those that grew later tilted toward CD4+.

cDNA libraries for TCR alpha and TCR beta, carrying sample barcodes and UMIs, came from 5'RACE with constant-segment primers. TCRdb ran MiXCR on the 5' RACE reads and lists one entry per CDR3 protein. The sample holds around 440,000 distinct CDR3 sequences, around a sixth seen once. The CDR3 covers 14 residues. V was cut by 3 bases and J by 0 bases, with 6 bases left in between. Germline V gene lookup returns CDR1 KGHSH and CDR2 LQKENI. Points on this clonotype: Its antigen is currently unknown.

Specimen: PBMCs or a T cell subset sorted from them (not recorded which). The clonotype comes from an adult woman who had mild COVID-19 (a few samples of this study predate the infection). Cell type and time point are not known. The gene calls are TRBV18 and TRBJ1-3, with unresolved D. CDR3 coding DNA: TGTGCCAGCTCACCGGCCATCTCTGGAAACACCATATATTTT. Protein sequence: CASSPAISGNTIYF.